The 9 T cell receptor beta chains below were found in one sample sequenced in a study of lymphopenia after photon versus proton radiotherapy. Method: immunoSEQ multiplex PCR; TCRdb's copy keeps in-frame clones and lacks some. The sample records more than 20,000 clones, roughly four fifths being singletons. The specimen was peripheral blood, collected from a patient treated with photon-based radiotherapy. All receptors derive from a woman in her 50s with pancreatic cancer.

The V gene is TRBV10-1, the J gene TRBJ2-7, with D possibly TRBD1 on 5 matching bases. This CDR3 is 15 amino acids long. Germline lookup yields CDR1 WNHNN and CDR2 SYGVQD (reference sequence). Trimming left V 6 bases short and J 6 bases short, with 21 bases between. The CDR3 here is CASSDPRQPGAEQYF. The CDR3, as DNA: TGCGCCAGCAGCGACCCAAGACAGCCAGGCGCCGAGCAGTACTTC.

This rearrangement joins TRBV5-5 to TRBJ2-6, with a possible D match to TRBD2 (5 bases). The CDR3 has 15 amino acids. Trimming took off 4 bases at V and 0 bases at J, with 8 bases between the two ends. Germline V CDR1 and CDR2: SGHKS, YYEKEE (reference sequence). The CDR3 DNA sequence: TGTGCCAGCAGCCCAGCGGTCTCTGGGGCCAACGTCCTGACTTTC. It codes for CASSPAVSGANVLTF. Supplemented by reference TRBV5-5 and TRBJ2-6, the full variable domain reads DAGVTQSPTHLIKTRGQQVTLRCSPISGHKSVSWYQQVLGQGPQFIFQYYEKEERGRGNFPDRFSARQFPNYSSELNVNALLLGDSALYLCASSPAVSGANVLTFGAGSRLTVL.

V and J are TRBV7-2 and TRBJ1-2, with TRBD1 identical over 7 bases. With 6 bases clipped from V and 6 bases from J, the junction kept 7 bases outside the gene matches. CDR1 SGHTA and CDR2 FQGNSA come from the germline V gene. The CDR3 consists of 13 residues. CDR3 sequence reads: CASRRDREHGYTF. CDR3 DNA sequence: TGTGCCAGCAGAAGAGACAGGGAACATGGCTACACCTTC. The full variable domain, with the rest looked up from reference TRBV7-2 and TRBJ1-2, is GAGVSQSPSNKVTEKGKDVELRCDPISGHTALYWYRQSLGQGLEFLIYFQGNSAPDKSGLPSDRFSAERTGGSVSTLTIQRTQQEDSAVYLCASRRDREHGYTFGSGTRLTVV.

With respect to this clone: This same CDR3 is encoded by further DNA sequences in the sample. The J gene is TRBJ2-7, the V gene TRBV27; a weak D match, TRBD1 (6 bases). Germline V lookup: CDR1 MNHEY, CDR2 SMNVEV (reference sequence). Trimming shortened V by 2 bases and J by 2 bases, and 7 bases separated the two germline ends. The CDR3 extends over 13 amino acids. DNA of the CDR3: TGTGCCAGCAGTTTAGCAGGGGCCTACGAGCAGTACTTC. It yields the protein CASSLAGAYEQYF.

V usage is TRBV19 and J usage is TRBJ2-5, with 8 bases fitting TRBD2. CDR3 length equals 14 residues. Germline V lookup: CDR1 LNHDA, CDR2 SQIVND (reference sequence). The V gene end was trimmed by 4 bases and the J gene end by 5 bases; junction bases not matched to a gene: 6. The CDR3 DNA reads TGTGCCAGTAGTAGAGCGGGGGTCGGGGAGACCCAGTACTTC. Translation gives CASSRAGVGETQYF.

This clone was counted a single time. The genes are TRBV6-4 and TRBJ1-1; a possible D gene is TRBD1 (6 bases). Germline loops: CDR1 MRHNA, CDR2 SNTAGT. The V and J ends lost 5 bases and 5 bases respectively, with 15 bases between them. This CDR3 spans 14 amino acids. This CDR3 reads CASSSQGGGTEAFF. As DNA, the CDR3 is TGTGCCAGCAGTTCTCAGGGAGGGGGGACTGAAGCTTTCTTT.

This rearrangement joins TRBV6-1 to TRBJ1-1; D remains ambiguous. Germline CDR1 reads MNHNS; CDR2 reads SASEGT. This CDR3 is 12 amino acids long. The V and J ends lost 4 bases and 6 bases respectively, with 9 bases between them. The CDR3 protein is CASSARLAEAFF. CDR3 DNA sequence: TGTGCCAGCAGTGCTCGGCTTGCTGAAGCTTTCTTT.

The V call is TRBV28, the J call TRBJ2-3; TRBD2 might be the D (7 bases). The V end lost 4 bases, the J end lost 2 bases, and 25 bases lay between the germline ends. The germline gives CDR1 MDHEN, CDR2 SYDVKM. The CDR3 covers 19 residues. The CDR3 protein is CASSSPPTGLAENTDTQYF. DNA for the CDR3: TGTGCCAGCAGTTCCCCCCCTACAGGGCTAGCGGAGAACACAGATACGCAGTATTTT.

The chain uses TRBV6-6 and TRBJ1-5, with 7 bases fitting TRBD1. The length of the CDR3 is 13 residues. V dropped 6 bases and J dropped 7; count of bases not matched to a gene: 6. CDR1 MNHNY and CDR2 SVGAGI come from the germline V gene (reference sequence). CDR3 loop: CASRAQGNQPQHF. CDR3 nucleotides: TGTGCCAGCAGGGCACAGGGGAACCAGCCCCAGCATTTT.